One sample yielded the 7 T cell receptor beta chains listed below, sequenced in a study of technical replicates of blood from several donors. Clones were sequenced by immunoSEQ multiplex PCR, and TCRdb holds only the in-frame ones, with some missing. The profile shows 60,000 to 80,000 clones, approximately 90% of them singletons. The sample taken for sequencing was PBMCs. These receptors originate from a human donor in good health. Some clones in this sample may be carry-over from other donors' samples.

The V and J genes are TRBV13 and TRBJ2-7; 11 bases agree with TRBD1. Looked up from germline, CDR1 is PRHDT and CDR2 is FYEKMQ (reference sequence). This CDR3 has 16 amino acids. V was clipped by 4 bases and J by 2 bases; unmatched bases: 7. CDR3 DNA sequence: TGTGCCAGCAGCTCCCCGGGGGGACAGGGGGCCTACGAGCAGTACTTC. Translating gives CASSSPGGQGAYEQYF.

This rearrangement joins TRBV7-6 to TRBJ2-1; a weak D match, TRBD2 (5 bases). The CDR3 is made up of 16 amino acids. From germline, CDR1 is SGHVS and CDR2 FNYEAQ. V was cut by 0 bases and J by 7 bases, with 16 bases left in between. The CDR3 loop is CASSLATSGSHNEQFF. The CDR3, as DNA: TGTGCCAGCAGCTTAGCAACTAGTGGCTCCCATAATGAGCAGTTCTTC. Drawing the rest from reference TRBV7-6 and TRBJ2-1, the complete variable domain is GAGVSQSPRYKVTKRGQDVALRCDPISGHVSLYWYRQALGQGPEFLTYFNYEAQQDKSGLPNDRFSAERPEGSISTLTIQRTEQRDSAMYRCASSLATSGSHNEQFFGPGTRLTVL.

The chain is built from TRBV5-1 and TRBJ1-6, with D perhaps matching TRBD1 (6 bases). Germline values: CDR1 SGHRS, CDR2 YFSETQ. The CDR3 runs to 15 residues. V lost 1 base to trimming and J lost 5 bases, with 10 bases between them. The chain's CDR3 is CASSLLGHDNSPLHF. CDR3 sequence (DNA): TGCGCCAGCAGCTTGCTGGGACACGATAATTCACCCCTCCACTTT.

The V call is TRBV2, the J call TRBJ1-2, with 7 bases identical to TRBD1. V dropped 4 bases and J dropped 2; count of bases not matched to a gene: 7. The CDR3 loop spans 15 amino acids. The germline CDR1 and CDR2 sequences are SNHLY and FYNNEI. The CDR3: CASSGTGQMNYGYTF. The CDR3 nucleotides read TGTGCCAGCAGTGGAACGGGACAGATGAACTATGGCTACACCTTC.

The rearrangement joins TRBV10-2 to TRBJ1-2; 8 nucleotides match TRBD1. V shed 4 bases, J shed 7 bases, and the junction held 5 bases outside the gene matches. This CDR3 contains 13 residues. Germline CDR1 WSHSY, CDR2 SAAADI. The CDR3 loop is CASSGQGALGYTF. The CDR3 bases are TGCGCCAGCAGTGGGCAGGGGGCTCTTGGCTACACCTTC.

The rearrangement joins TRBV5-1 to TRBJ2-1; 7 nucleotides align to TRBD2. V lost 5 bases, J lost 8 bases, and 7 bases stayed unmatched. The CDR3 extends over 13 amino acids. Per germline, CDR1 SGHRS and CDR2 YFSETQ. CDR3 region: CASRGLGSHEQFF. The DNA of the CDR3 is TGCGCCAGCAGAGGACTAGGGTCCCATGAGCAGTTCTTC.

V gene TRBV5-1 combines with J gene TRBJ2-2; TRBD2 aligns across 14 bases. The CDR3 has 17 amino acids. J was trimmed by 2 bases and V by 4 bases; bases with no gene match: 4. Germline V gene data show CDR1 as SGHRS and CDR2 as YFSETQ. The CDR3 DNA reads as TGCGCCAGCAGCCCAGGACTAGCGGGAGGAAACACCGGGGAGCTGTTTTTT. It yields the protein CASSPGLAGGNTGELFF. Full variable domain (outside the CDR3, taken from reference TRBV5-1 and TRBJ2-2): KAGVTQTPRYLIKTRGQQVTLSCSPISGHRSVSWYQQTPGQGLQFLFEYFSETQRNKGNFPGRFSGRQFSNSRSEMNVSTLELGDSALYLCASSPGLAGGNTGELFFGEGSRLTVL.